The 17 T cell receptor beta chains below come from one sample, sequenced in a study of blood T cell repertoires in COVID-19. Sequencing was performed with immunoSEQ multiplex PCR; in TCRdb, only in-frame clones are kept and a portion is missing. This sample has 150,000 to 180,000 clones, with 75% to 85% found just once. Sequenced material: peripheral blood. The receptors were sampled from a woman aged 55 to 70 with COVID-19, enrolled during active disease.

The chain joins TRBV5-1 to TRBJ1-3, with 9 bases fitting TRBD1. The CDR3 covers 16 residues. The ends lost 0 bases at V and 3 bases at J; junction bases unmatched: 4. Germline CDR1 SGHRS, CDR2 YFSETQ. The CDR3 nucleotides are TGCGCCAGCAGCTTGGCCGGACAGGGGTTTGGAAACACCATATATTTT. This translates into CASSLAGQGFGNTIYF.

This chain links TRBV29-1 with TRBJ2-5, with D possibly TRBD1 on 6 matching bases. CDR1 SQVTM and CDR2 ANQGSEA come from the germline V gene. V was trimmed by 6 bases and J by 2 bases, leaving 13 bases between them. The CDR3 consists of 13 residues. The CDR3 bases are TGCAGCGTAGCCCGGGACACACAAGAGACCCAGTACTTC. Translated: CSVARDTQETQYF. Full variable domain (remainder filled in from reference TRBV29-1 and TRBJ2-5): SAVISQKPSRDICQRGTSLTIQCQVDSQVTMMFWYRQQPGQSLTLIATANQGSEATYESGFVIDKFPISRPNLTFSTLTVSNMSPEDSSIYLCSVARDTQETQYFGPGTRLLVL.

The chain has TRBV19 and TRBJ2-1; 14 positions match TRBD2. CDR1 is LNHDA, CDR2 SQIVND, per germline (reference sequence). The junction had 10 bases not matched to a gene; V was cut back by 3 bases and J by 9 bases. The length of the CDR3 is 17 residues. CDR3 in amino acids: CASSMLRLAGGPGEQFF. CDR3 DNA sequence: TGTGCCAGTAGTATGCTTAGACTAGCGGGAGGGCCCGGTGAGCAGTTCTTC.

This clone was found a few times. The V gene is TRBV7-9, the J gene TRBJ1-5; 7 bases are a match to TRBD1. The germline V gene encodes CDR1 SEHNR and CDR2 FQNEAQ (reference sequence). The ends lost 5 bases at V and 12 bases at J; junction bases unmatched: 4. The CDR3 is 11 residues long. Here the CDR3 reads CASSLDRDQHF. Written as DNA, the CDR3 is TGTGCCAGCAGCCTAGACAGGGACCAGCATTTT.

V usage is TRBV6-5 and J usage is TRBJ1-1, with 8 bases aligning to TRBD1. The germline V gene has CDR1 MNHEY and CDR2 SVGAGI. Unmatched junction bases numbered 4, after V lost 6 bases and J lost 1 base. The CDR3 spans 14 residues. In DNA form, the CDR3 reads TGTGCCAGCAGAAGGGACAGGCCGAACACTGAAGCTTTCTTT. It yields the protein CASRRDRPNTEAFF.

J is TRBJ1-1 and V is TRBV19; a weak D match, TRBD1 (6 bases). V was trimmed by 5 bases and J by 0 bases, leaving 16 bases between them. Germline V gene sequence: CDR1 LNHDA, CDR2 SQIVND (reference sequence). CDR3 size: 16 residues. The DNA of the CDR3 is TGTGCCAGTAGTGCTCCGGGACACCCAATGAACACTGAAGCTTTCTTT. Its protein is CASSAPGHPMNTEAFF.

The chain has TRBV6-5 and TRBJ2-2; D is unclear. Germline V gives CDR1 MNHEY, CDR2 SVGAGI. Deletions cut 2 bases from V and 5 bases from J, with 12 bases between. This CDR3 contains 15 residues. Written as DNA, the CDR3 is TGTGCCAGCAGTTACACAACGGCTAGGACCGGGGAGCTGTTTTTT. This codes for CASSYTTARTGELFF.

The chain links TRBV6-1 to TRBJ2-3; 9 bases line up with TRBD2. V gave up 4 bases and J gave up 0 bases; unmatched junction bases: 8. The CDR3 totals 17 residues. Germline V gene data show CDR1 as MNHNS and CDR2 as SASEGT. The CDR3 region is CASSAGTSSKSTDTQYF. For the CDR3, the DNA is TGTGCCAGCAGTGCCGGGACTAGCAGTAAAAGCACAGATACGCAGTATTTT.

V is TRBV5-4 and J is TRBJ1-4; 7 bases align to TRBD1. The CDR3 loop spans 14 amino acids. V lost 4 bases and J lost 3; bases outside the gene matches: 3. Germline assignment: CDR1 SGHNT and CDR2 YYREEE (reference sequence). The CDR3 coding sequence is TGTGCCAGCAGCACGACAGGGTCTAATGAAAAACTGTTTTTT. Amino acids: CASSTTGSNEKLFF.

The rearrangement joins TRBV7-2 to TRBJ2-1, with D unresolved. The CDR3 length is 12 residues. Germline V lookup: CDR1 SGHTA, CDR2 FQGNSA. Trimming stripped 6 bases from V and 9 bases from J, with 12 bases between. The CDR3, as DNA: TGTGCCAGCAGAGTGTTGTCGGGTGAGCAGTTCTTC. This codes for CASRVLSGEQFF.

The rearrangement links TRBV6-2 or TRBV6-3 to TRBJ1-5; TRBD1 aligns across 11 bases. Trimming at V came to 2 bases and at J to 4 bases, leaving 4 bases not matched to a gene. The length of the CDR3 is 16 residues. CDR1 is MNHEY and CDR2 is SVGEGT in the germline V gene. DNA of the CDR3: TGTGCCAGCAGTTACCGGGGGACAGGGGGGAATCAGCCCCAGCATTTT. It translates to CASSYRGTGGNQPQHF.

This clone appeared a single time. The J gene is TRBJ1-1, the V gene TRBV7-9; no firm D call. Germline CDR1 SEHNR, CDR2 FQNEAQ (reference sequence). This CDR3 contains 13 residues. Deletions cut 5 bases from V and 1 base from J, with 8 bases between. In DNA, the CDR3 is TGTGCCAGCAGCCAACAAACGAACACTGAAGCTTTCTTT. Its protein product is CASSQQTNTEAFF. Full variable domain (rest looked up from reference TRBV7-9 and TRBJ1-1): DTGVSQNPRHKITKRGQNVTFRCDPISEHNRLYWYRQTLGQGPEFLTYFQNEAQLEKSRLLSDRFSAERPKGSFSTLEIQRTEQGDSAMYLCASSQQTNTEAFFGQGTRLTVV.

The gene calls are TRBV7-2 and TRBJ1-1; the D is unclear. This CDR3 has 14 residues. V lost 0 bases, J lost 5 bases, and 10 bases lay in between. Germline CDR1 and CDR2: SGHTA and FQGNSA. The CDR3 nucleotides read TGTGCCAGCAGCTTAGCAGGTAGGAGAACTGAAGCTTTCTTT. Translating gives CASSLAGRRTEAFF. The entire variable domain, with the rest obtained from reference TRBV7-2 and TRBJ1-1, is as follows: GAGVSQSPSNKVTEKGKDVELRCDPISGHTALYWYRQSLGQGLEFLIYFQGNSAPDKSGLPSDRFSAERTGGSVSTLTIQRTQQEDSAVYLCASSLAGRRTEAFFGQGTRLTVV.

This chain connects TRBV5-4 to TRBJ1-2, with a weak D call TRBD1 (6 bases). Deletions cut 3 bases from V and 0 bases from J, with 12 bases between. In germline, CDR1 is SGHNT, CDR2 YYREEE (reference sequence). This CDR3 is 15 amino acids long. DNA of the CDR3: TGTGCCAGCAGCTCTCCGGGACAATCTAACTATGGCTACACCTTC. Protein: CASSSPGQSNYGYTF.

V is TRBV10-3 and J is TRBJ1-6; perhaps TRBD1 as D (6 bases). This CDR3 region has 15 residues. The V end was cut by 3 bases, the J end by 6 bases, with 12 bases between. Germline V gives CDR1 ENHRY, CDR2 SYGVKD. In DNA form, the CDR3 reads TGTGCCATCAGTGACTCCGGGACACCTAATTCACCCCTCCACTTT. Amino acids: CAISDSGTPNSPLHF.

This clone was detected only once. The rearrangement links TRBV6-2 or TRBV6-3 to TRBJ2-7; perhaps TRBD2 as D (5 bases). The germline V and J ends were trimmed by 6 bases and 4 bases, with 16 bases remaining between them. In germline, CDR1 is MNHEY, CDR2 SVGEGT. This CDR3 has 14 residues. For the CDR3, the DNA is TGTGCCAGCAGCCCCGATAGCGTGCCGTACGAGCAGTACTTC. This gives the protein CASSPDSVPYEQYF.

J is TRBJ2-1 and V is TRBV6-5; 14 bases agree with TRBD2. CDR1 MNHEY and CDR2 SVGAGI come from the germline V gene. J lost 2 bases, V lost 7 bases, and 1 base had no gene match. This CDR3 region has 15 residues. The CDR3 sequence is CASKGLAGAYNEQFF. The CDR3 nucleotides are TGTGCCAGCAAGGGACTAGCGGGAGCCTACAATGAGCAGTTCTTC.